This T cell receptor (beta chain) originates from a study of T cell repertoires in cytomegalovirus infection. Whole-study results and caveats: Cumulative public TCR beta family frequency identified CMV carriers with the relevant HLA. Clonotypes of TCR beta that were HLA-C-restricted and CMV-specific dominated the ex vivo response.

TCRdb ran MiXCR on the reads and lists one entry per CDR3 protein. The sample records around 450,000 distinct CDR3 sequences, 10% to 12% being singletons. The CDR3 is made up of 13 amino acids. Germline CDR1 and CDR2: DFQATT and SNEGSKA (reference sequence). Trimming removed 3 bases at V and 2 bases at J, with 10 bases between. This clonotype was picked up a small number of times. Its antigen is still unknown. The rearrangement uses TRBV20-1 and TRBJ2-5; D assignment may be TRBD1 or TRBD2 (5 bases each). The sequence was obtained from a human donor in good health (CMV status not recorded). Some clones in this sample may be carry-over from other donors' samples. The sample was PBMCs. Here the CDR3 DNA reads TGCAGTGCTAGTGAGGGACCTCAAGAGACCCAGTACTTC. The encoded protein is CSASEGPQETQYF.